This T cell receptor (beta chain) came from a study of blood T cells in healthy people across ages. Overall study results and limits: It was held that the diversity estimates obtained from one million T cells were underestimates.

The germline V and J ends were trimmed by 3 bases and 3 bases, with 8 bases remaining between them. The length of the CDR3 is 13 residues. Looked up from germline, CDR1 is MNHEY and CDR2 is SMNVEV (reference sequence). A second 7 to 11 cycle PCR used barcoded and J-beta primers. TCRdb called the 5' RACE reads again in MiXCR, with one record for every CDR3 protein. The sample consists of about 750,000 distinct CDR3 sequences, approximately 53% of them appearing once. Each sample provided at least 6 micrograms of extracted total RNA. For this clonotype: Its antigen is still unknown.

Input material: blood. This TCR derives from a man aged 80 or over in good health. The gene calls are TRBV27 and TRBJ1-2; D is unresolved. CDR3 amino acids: CASSLFGDYGYTF. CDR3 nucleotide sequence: TGTGCCAGCAGTTTGTTTGGGGACTATGGCTACACCTTC.